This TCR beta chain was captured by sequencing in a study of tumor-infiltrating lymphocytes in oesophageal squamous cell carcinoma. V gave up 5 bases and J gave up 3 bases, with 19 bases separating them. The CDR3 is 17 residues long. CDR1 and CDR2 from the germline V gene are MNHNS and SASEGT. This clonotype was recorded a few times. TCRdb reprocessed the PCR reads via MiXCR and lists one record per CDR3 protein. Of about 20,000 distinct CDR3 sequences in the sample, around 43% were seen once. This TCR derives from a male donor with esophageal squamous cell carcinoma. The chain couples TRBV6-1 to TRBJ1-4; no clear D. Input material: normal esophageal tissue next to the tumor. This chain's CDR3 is CASSKGRPWGPNEKLFF. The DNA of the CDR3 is TGTGCCAGCAGTAAAGGACGGCCGTGGGGTCCTAATGAAAAACTGTTTTTT.